The clone carrying this TCR beta chain was observed at least ten times. Its antigen is undetermined. Uncontrolled infection, other autoimmune disease, pregnancy and lactation each barred patients from inclusion. Authors of the study amplified TCR beta CDR3 regions from RNA transcripts. HTBI primers were the set used in a first-round RT-PCR of the TCR CDR3. MiXCR, applied by TCRdb to the multiplex PCR reads, yields one record per CDR3 protein. The data contain more than 600,000 distinct CDR3 sequences, 16% of them singletons. This specimen belongs to a study of T cells in Graves' hyperthyroidism and ophthalmopathy. Study as a whole: Peripheral blood was secured at the point of initial diagnosis, before any treatment. The study, taken as a whole, reports: Most clonotypes expanded in the thyroid (above 0.001) were also present in blood. Before onset, ophthalmopathy was predicted by the model a median 6.5 months earlier.

Sequenced sample: blood. The TCR originated in a man aged 18 to 29 with Graves' hyperthyroidism.

The CDR3 nucleotides read TGTGCCAGCAGCCGCGCCGGGACTAGAAGCGAGCAGTACTTC. This gives the protein CASSRAGTRSEQYF. This chain connects TRBV7-8 to TRBJ2-7; TRBD2 matches 8 bases. Germline trimming cut 5 bases from V and 6 bases from J; bases unmatched to any gene: 9. The CDR3 has 14 amino acids. Germline loops: CDR1 SGHVS, CDR2 FQNEAQ.